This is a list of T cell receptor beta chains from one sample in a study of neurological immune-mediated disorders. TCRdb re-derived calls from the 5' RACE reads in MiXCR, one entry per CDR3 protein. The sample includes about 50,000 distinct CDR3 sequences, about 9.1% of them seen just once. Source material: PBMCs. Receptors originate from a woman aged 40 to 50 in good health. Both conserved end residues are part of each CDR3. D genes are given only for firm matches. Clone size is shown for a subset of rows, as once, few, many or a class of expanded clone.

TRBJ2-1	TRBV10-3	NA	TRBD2	CSISDASGSLNEQFF	TGTTCCATCAGTGATGCTAGCGGGAGTCTTAATGAGCAGTTCTTC
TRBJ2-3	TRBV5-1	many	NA	CASRAGSEARGTDTQYF	TGCGCCAGCAGGGCTGGCTCGGAAGCGAGGGGCACAGATACGCAGTATTTT
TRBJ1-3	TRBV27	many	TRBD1	CASSPNGQGGNTIYF	TGTGCCAGCAGTCCAAACGGACAGGGGGGAAACACCATATATTTT
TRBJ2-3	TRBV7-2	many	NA	CASSYRPSSADTQYF	TGTGCCAGCAGTTACCGCCCGTCAAGCGCAGATACGCAGTATTTT
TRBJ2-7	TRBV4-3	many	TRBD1	CASSQARDRDEQYF	TGCGCCAGCAGCCAGGCCCGGGACAGGGACGAGCAGTACTTC
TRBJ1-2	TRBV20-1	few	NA	CSAGFFPGHNYGYTF	TGCAGTGCCGGGTTTTTCCCGGGTCATAACTATGGCTACACCTTC
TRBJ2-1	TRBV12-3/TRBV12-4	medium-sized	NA	CASSQTGHNEQFF	TGTGCCAGCAGTCAGACGGGCCACAATGAGCAGTTCTTC
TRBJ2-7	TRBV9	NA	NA	CASSVAPVTYEQYF	TGTGCCAGCAGCGTAGCCCCAGTCACCTACGAGCAGTACTTC
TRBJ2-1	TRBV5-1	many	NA	CASSWGHNEQFF	TGCGCCAGCAGCTGGGGACACAATGAGCAGTTCTTC
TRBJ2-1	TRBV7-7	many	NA	CASSLAPGANEQFF	TGTGCCAGCAGCTTAGCTCCCGGAGCGAATGAGCAGTTCTTC
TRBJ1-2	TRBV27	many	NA	CASSSWAGGGYTF	TGTGCCAGCAGTTCCTGGGCTGGGGGAGGCTACACCTTC
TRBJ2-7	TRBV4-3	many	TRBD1	CASSQASGTAIYEQYF	TGCGCCAGCAGCCAGGCCTCCGGGACAGCGATTTACGAGCAGTACTTC
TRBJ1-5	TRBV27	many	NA	CASSPGPHSNQPQHF	TGTGCCAGCAGCCCGGGCCCCCATAGTAATCAGCCCCAGCATTTT
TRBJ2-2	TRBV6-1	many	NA	CASSETGFGELFF	TGTGCCAGCAGTGAAACAGGGTTCGGGGAGCTGTTTTTT
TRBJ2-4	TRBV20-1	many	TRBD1	CSARVAGQEIKNIQYF	TGCAGTGCTAGAGTTGCGGGACAGGAGATCAAAAACATTCAGTACTTC
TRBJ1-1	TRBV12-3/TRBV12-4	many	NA	CASATGWYTEAFF	TGTGCCAGCGCAACAGGGTGGTACACTGAAGCTTTCTTT
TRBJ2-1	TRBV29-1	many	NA	CSVDGVGALDEQFF	TGCAGCGTTGATGGGGTGGGGGCGCTAGATGAGCAGTTCTTC
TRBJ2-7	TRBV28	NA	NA	CASSRSFGGDYEQYF	TGTGCCAGCAGTCGTTCTTTTGGCGGGGACTACGAGCAGTACTTC